These 19 T cell receptor beta chains came from one sample sequenced in a study of monozygotic twins with cystic fibrosis. Assay: immunoSEQ multiplex PCR; the TCRdb copy retains only in-frame clones and omits some. The repertoire holds roughly 23,000 clones, with around nine tenths as singletons. The sequencing input was blood. These receptors were taken from a woman aged 25 to 45 with cystic fibrosis.

This clone came up a few times. V and J are TRBV19 and TRBJ1-1; D might be TRBD1 (5 bases). Between the trimmed V and J ends, which lost 7 bases and 4 bases, there was a span of 25 bases. Germline CDR1 LNHDA, CDR2 SQIVND (reference sequence). The CDR3 sequence is 17 residues long. This CDR3 is CASKMGGDPVPGTEAFF. For the CDR3, the DNA is TGTGCCAGTAAAATGGGAGGGGACCCCGTACCCGGCACTGAAGCTTTCTTT.

The chain uses TRBV15 and TRBJ2-1; possible D gene TRBD1, 5 bases. V lost 6 bases and J 2 bases, leaving 11 bases between the germline ends. The CDR3 sequence is 14 residues long. The V gene's germline CDR1 is LNHNV and CDR2 YYDKDF (reference sequence). The CDR3 region is CATSQGAPYNEQFF. The CDR3 DNA follows: TGTGCCACCAGTCAGGGTGCTCCCTACAATGAGCAGTTCTTC.

This chain connects TRBV30 to TRBJ1-2, with 11 bases identical to TRBD1. Unmatched junction bases numbered 6, after V lost 5 bases and J lost 4 bases. Germline loops: CDR1 GTSNPN, CDR2 SVGIG (reference sequence). This CDR3 is 14 amino acids long. The CDR3 nucleotides are TGTGCCTGGGGACAGGGGGCCGAGGCCTATGGCTACACCTTC. Its protein product is CAWGQGAEAYGYTF.

The CDR3, as DNA: TGTGCCAGTAAGGCAAATGGGGGTCGGAATGAGCAGTTCTTC. Protein sequence: CASKANGGRNEQFF. The chain uses TRBV19 and TRBJ2-1, with D perhaps being TRBD1 or TRBD2 (5 bases each). The CDR3 has 14 amino acids. The germline V and J ends were trimmed by 7 bases and 7 bases, with 17 bases remaining between them. CDR1 and CDR2 from the germline V gene are LNHDA and SQIVND (reference sequence).

V gene TRBV5-6 combines with J gene TRBJ1-6; D remains unclear. Per the germline V gene, CDR1 is SGHDT and CDR2 is YYEEEE. This CDR3 has 16 amino acids. Trimming took off 2 bases at V and 0 bases at J, with 9 bases between the two ends. In nucleotides, the CDR3 is TGTGCCAGCAGCTTTGTTCCTAACTCCTATAATTCACCCCTCCACTTT. It specifies CASSFVPNSYNSPLHF. Filled out from reference TRBV5-6 and TRBJ1-6, the complete variable domain reads DAGVTQSPTHLIKTRGQQVTLRCSPKSGHDTVSWYQQALGQGPQFIFQYYEEEERQRGNFPDRFSGHQFPNYSSELNVNALLLGDSALYLCASSFVPNSYNSPLHFGNGTRLTVT.

J is TRBJ2-3 and V is TRBV5-1, with 8 nucleotides matching TRBD2. Germline CDR1 and CDR2: SGHRS and YFSETQ. The CDR3 covers 15 residues. J gave up 2 bases and V 2 bases, and 4 bases lay outside the gene matches. The CDR3 bases are TGCGCCAGCAGCTTCGGGAGGGGTCACACAGATACGCAGTATTTT. Translated, it gives CASSFGRGHTDTQYF.

The CDR3 region is CASIKGGGEKLFF. DNA of the CDR3: TGTGCCAGCATCAAAGGCGGGGGTGAAAAACTGTTTTTT. This chain uses TRBV28 with TRBJ1-4, with D tentatively TRBD1 (5 bases). The CDR3 contains 13 residues. Germline V gene data show CDR1 as MDHEN and CDR2 as SYDVKM. The germline V and J ends were trimmed by 7 bases and 7 bases, with 13 bases remaining between them.

The chain is built from TRBV30 and TRBJ2-5, with TRBD2 matching over 9 bases. CDR1 and CDR2 from the germline V gene are GTSNPN and SVGIG (reference sequence). This CDR3 comprises 12 residues. V dropped 1 base and J dropped 7; count of bases not matched to a gene: 1. The CDR3 sequence is CAWSERGVTQYF. The CDR3 region has the DNA TGTGCCTGGAGTGAGCGGGGGGTGACCCAGTACTTC.

This sequence joins TRBV7-9 and TRBJ2-1; TRBD2 agrees at 11 bases. The CDR3 consists of 15 residues. With 9 bases clipped from V and 5 bases from J, the junction kept 9 bases outside the gene matches. The germline V gene encodes CDR1 SEHNR and CDR2 FQNEAQ (reference sequence). The CDR3 coding sequence is TGTGCCAGTTTACTTCTAGCGGGGGGTAACAATGAGCAGTTCTTC. Translated: CASLLLAGGNNEQFF.

V is TRBV5-4 and J is TRBJ1-1; possible D gene TRBD1, 5 bases. The V and J ends lost 0 bases and 0 bases respectively, with 12 bases between them. The CDR3 extends over 16 amino acids. Per the germline V gene, CDR1 is SGHNT and CDR2 is YYREEE (reference sequence). The CDR3 sequence: CASSLAGWGMNTEAFF. CDR3 DNA sequence: TGTGCCAGCAGCTTGGCGGGATGGGGGATGAACACTGAAGCTTTCTTT.

CDR3 bases: TGCGCCAGCAGCCAAGTTGTCAATGACAGGGGAGGCGAGCAGTTCTTC. Protein: CASSQVVNDRGGEQFF. This chain joins TRBV4-1 and TRBJ2-1; 8 bases are shared with TRBD1. This CDR3 spans 16 amino acids. From germline, CDR1 is MGHRA and CDR2 YSYEKL. J was trimmed by 10 bases and V by 1 base; bases with no gene match: 12.

V is TRBV9 and J is TRBJ2-3, with D perhaps matching TRBD2 (6 bases). Germline assignment: CDR1 SGDLS and CDR2 YYNGEE. V dropped 0 bases and J dropped 1 base, with 6 bases sitting between them. The CDR3 is 14 amino acids. Here the CDR3 reads CASSVASGTDTQYF. The DNA of the CDR3 is TGTGCCAGCAGCGTAGCTAGCGGCACAGATACGCAGTATTTT.

The rearrangement joins TRBV11-3 to TRBJ2-2; D is perhaps TRBD2 (6 bases). The CDR3 contains 16 residues. Germline values: CDR1 SGHNT, CDR2 YENEEA. The V and J ends lost 3 bases and 2 bases respectively, with 13 bases between them. The CDR3 nucleotides read TGTGCCAGCAGCTTGAGGACTGCGGGAAACACCGGGGAGCTGTTTTTT. Amino acid sequence: CASSLRTAGNTGELFF.

This clone has a single count. The chain has TRBV6-5 and TRBJ2-2; D remains ambiguous. Trimming stripped 0 bases from V and 5 bases from J, with 4 bases between. The V gene's germline CDR1 is MNHEY and CDR2 SVGAGI. The CDR3 sequence is 13 residues long. The chain's CDR3 is CASSYSGTGELFF. The CDR3 DNA follows: TGTGCCAGCAGTTACTCAGGGACCGGGGAGCTGTTTTTT.

The chain employs TRBV5-1 and TRBJ2-7, with D possibly matching TRBD1 (6 bases). This CDR3 comprises 14 residues. Germline CDR1 and CDR2: SGHRS and YFSETQ. Trimming cost V 5 bases and J 3 bases, with 15 bases left between them. The CDR3 protein is CASRLQGNVYEQYF. CDR3 DNA: TGCGCCAGCAGACTACAGGGAAATGTCTACGAGCAGTACTTC.

The chain carries TRBV7-9 and TRBJ2-3; 9 bases align to TRBD2. V gave up 5 bases and J gave up 6 bases; unmatched junction bases: 3. The CDR3 consists of 13 residues. CDR1 and CDR2 from the germline V gene are SEHNR and FQNEAQ (reference sequence). In DNA, the CDR3 is TGTGCCAGCAGCCTTAGCGGGGGTGATACGCAGTATTTT. Translated: CASSLSGGDTQYF.

The CDR3 loop reads CASSRQGGQETQYF. In nucleotides, the CDR3 is TGTGCCAGCTCCCGACAGGGGGGACAAGAGACCCAGTACTTC. The chain uses TRBV6-4 and TRBJ2-5, with 9 positions matching TRBD1. Trimming took 8 bases from V and 2 from J; bases not matched to a gene: 6. The CDR3 is 14 amino acids. Germline CDR1 reads MRHNA; CDR2 reads SNTAGT.

The gene calls are TRBV5-1 and TRBJ2-7, with 12 bases that match TRBD1. The germline V gene has CDR1 SGHRS and CDR2 YFSETQ. The CDR3 has 15 residues. Trimming at V came to 4 bases and at J to 7 bases, leaving 9 bases not matched to a gene. CDR3 nucleotides: TGCGCCAGCAGCAGAGGGACAGGGGGCTACGGGGAGCAGTACTTC. Encoded protein: CASSRGTGGYGEQYF.

The chain is built from TRBV4-1 and TRBJ2-6; no firm D call. Germline V gives CDR1 MGHRA, CDR2 YSYEKL. The CDR3 contains 21 residues. The V and J ends lost 0 bases and 2 bases respectively, with 23 bases between them. The chain's CDR3 is CASSQDRVYGPLSPGANVLTF. The DNA of the CDR3 is TGCGCCAGCAGCCAAGATCGGGTTTATGGGCCGTTGTCCCCTGGGGCCAACGTCCTGACTTTC.